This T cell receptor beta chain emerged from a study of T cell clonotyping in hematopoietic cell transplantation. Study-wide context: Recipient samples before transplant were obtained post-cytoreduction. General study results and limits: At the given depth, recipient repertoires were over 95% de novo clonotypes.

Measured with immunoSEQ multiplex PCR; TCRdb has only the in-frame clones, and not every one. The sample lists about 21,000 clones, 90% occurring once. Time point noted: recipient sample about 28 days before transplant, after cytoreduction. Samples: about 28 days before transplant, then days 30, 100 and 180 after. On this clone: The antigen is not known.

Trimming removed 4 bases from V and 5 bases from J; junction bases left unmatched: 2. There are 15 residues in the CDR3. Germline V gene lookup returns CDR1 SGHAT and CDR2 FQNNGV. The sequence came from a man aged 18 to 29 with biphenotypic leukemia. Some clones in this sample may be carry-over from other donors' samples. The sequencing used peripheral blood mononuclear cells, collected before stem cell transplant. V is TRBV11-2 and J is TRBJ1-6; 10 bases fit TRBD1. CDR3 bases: TGTGCCAGCAGCTCGGGGACAGGGGATAATTCACCCCTCCACTTT. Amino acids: CASSSGTGDNSPLHF.